These 4 T cell receptor beta chains were all obtained from the same sample, sequenced in a study of blood T cells in healthy people across ages. Combining a sample-barcoded 5' primer with a J-beta primer mix, a second PCR ran for roughly 6 to 12 cycles. In TCRdb, the 5' RACE reads were re-called with MiXCR into one record per CDR3 protein. Of approximately 760,000 distinct CDR3 sequences detected, around a quarter appear once; the ten largest clones hold 8% to 10%. This sample was also put to use in a study of T cells of mothers and their children.

What was sequenced was blood. The receptors here all came from a boy between 5 and 17 years old in good health.

The chain combines TRBV29-1 with TRBJ2-5; a weak D match, TRBD1 (6 bases). The J call may be incorrect, as the DNA end agrees better with TRBJ2-7. CDR3 length: 13 residues. Per germline, CDR1 SQVTM and CDR2 ANQGSEA. The CDR3, as DNA: TGCAGCGTTGAAGTTTGGGGGCGGGACGAGCAGTACTTC. Its protein product is CSVEVWGRDEQYF.

The rearrangement links TRBV19 to TRBJ2-7; weak D call: TRBD1 (5 bases). CDR3 length: 13 amino acids. V lost 4 bases, J lost 7 bases, and 14 bases lay in between. Germline assignment: CDR1 LNHDA and CDR2 SQIVND (reference sequence). The CDR3 is CASSTAQAGEQYF. As DNA, the CDR3 is TGTGCCAGTAGTACGGCACAGGCCGGGGAGCAGTACTTC.

The J gene is TRBJ2-5, the V gene TRBV5-1; 12 bases are a match to TRBD2. The CDR3 sequence is 16 residues long. J lost 2 bases, V lost 6 bases, and 8 bases had no gene match. Germline CDR1 is SGHRS and CDR2 is YFSETQ. Here the CDR3 reads CASTLGLAGIQETQYF. The CDR3 region has the DNA TGCGCCAGCACCCTTGGACTAGCGGGGATTCAAGAGACCCAGTACTTC.

The chain combines TRBV7-3 with TRBJ2-3; tentatively, D is TRBD1 or TRBD2 (5 bases each). Germline values: CDR1 SGHTA, CDR2 FQGTGA. V gave up 5 bases and J gave up 1 base, with 16 bases separating them. The CDR3 sequence is 16 residues long. The CDR3 DNA is TGTGCCAGCAGCCACTGGGGCGAGGAGGGCACAGATACGCAGTATTTT. Translated, it gives CASSHWGEEGTDTQYF.